This T cell receptor (beta chain) is drawn from a study of cytomegalovirus exposure and HLA in healthy donors (dated by TCRdb to the late 2010s). For the wider study: In an earlier analysis of several hundred of the donors, about 260 Gb of sequence data and some 120 million unique TCR beta sequences from 150 million to 200 million T cells were reported. Donor age, sex, ethnicity and CMV serostatus were collected together with the repertoire data. Rather than using new phenotypic data, the later analysis identified candidate immune exposures from TCR beta sequences and from how often those sequences occurred across donors. Among approximately 370 genotyped donors of the cohort, an average of around 220,000 unique TCR beta nucleotide sequences was sequenced per donor, of which roughly 17% were non-productive. Typing coverage differed by locus: A, B, C, DRB1 and DQB1 were typed in roughly 620-630 donors, DQA1 in about 510, DPA1 in 606, and DPB1 in just under 480. Roughly 5 DR-DQ haplotypes were handled as single units for association and clustering because linkage in the cohort was strong. High-throughput TCR immunosequencing, statistical association of individual TCRs with disease status, and machine learning were combined to predict cytomegalovirus infection status. Approximately 300 gigabases of sequencing data and around 85 million unique TCR sequences made up an early release that covered approximately 700 HLA-typed donors. The T cell repertoires of under 750 subjects were profiled by immunosequencing and related to cytomegalovirus serostatus. Among the roughly 400 genotyped donors, approximately 82% belonged to the genetic ancestry cluster associated with self-reported Caucasian donors. Both class I and class II loci were covered by HLA typing, at four-digit resolution. In addition to the first cohort of 666 subjects, a separate validation cohort of 120 different subjects was used. To decide whether each TCR beta V gene segment behaved as functional or pseudogenic, an earlier analysis of some 540 of the donors relied on high-throughput TCR beta sequencing. To study patterns of TCR occurrence, a later analysis re-analyzed previously published TCR beta repertoires from several hundred donors and added high-resolution HLA genotyping. The study aimed to test whether cataloging public T cell receptors could reveal signatures of past pathogen exposure. Genome-wide SNP genotypes for about three fifths of the 666 donors were used in a later genetic analysis, which treated that subset as a discovery cohort. Every discovery cohort repertoire had been produced on one sequencing platform. Summary of the overall study and its limitations: In a later genetic analysis, a missense DCLRE1C variant was associated with V-gene and J-gene trimming of TCR beta chains, and the association was replicated in an independent cohort. Compared with equally common non-associated chains, HLA-associated TCR beta chains in a later analysis were more clonally expanded and had lower generation probabilities. Strong co-occurrence of HLA alleles, especially DR and DQ, made assigning TCR associations to individual alleles difficult. A further reported finding was that TCR beta sequences accurately predicted the HLA-A and HLA-B alleles for most subjects in the first cohort. While some public TCRs were present in many individuals, most TCR sequences turned up only very rarely across donors. In a later analysis, TCR association rates were found to vary across HLA loci, with the most associated TCRs seen for DRB1 alleles and the fewest for HLA-C alleles. A later analysis reported that several top co-occurrence clusters appeared linked to parvovirus B19, influenza, CMV and Epstein-Barr virus. In an earlier analysis of about 540 of the donors, most TCR beta V segments were observed in productive rearrangements about 87% or about 30% of the time, broadly matching IMGT annotations. A few of the identified cytomegalovirus-associated TCR beta chains were confirmed in vitro to be specific for cytomegalovirus antigens. According to the authors, the approach could potentially be generalized to other disease states and immunological phenotypes. CMV serostatus was the only immune exposure information available for the cohort. Linkage disequilibrium might explain the correlated functional status among segregating V segments, but an unknown experimental factor could not be ruled out. Specific HLA alleles were associated with over 15,000 TCR beta sequences at a false discovery rate of 0.05 in a later analysis. HLA typing was unavailable for some donors at each locus, so association tests used only the typed subset. Some IMGT-functional V segments, including TRBV6-2 and TRBV6-3, could not be distinguished by the 87-base-pair reads and were therefore excluded. A later genetic analysis reported fewer N-insertions in productive TCRs among donors in an Asian-associated ancestry cluster than the roughly 700-donor mean. The earlier analysis of approximately 540 of the donors excluded approximately 17 rarely observed V segments, including chromosome 9 orphons, because counts were too low. Sequencing depth was assumed to be roughly uniform across donors in the presence/absence analyses, though that assumption may not hold. A cluster of highly shared sequence variants was judged likely to represent a technical artifact of the sequencing pipeline. In this cohort, only TCR beta chains were sequenced, and detectable features were limited by the absence of alpha or paired-chain data. The study gave a list of some 150 TCR beta chains associated with cytomegalovirus. The classifier was reported to diagnose cytomegalovirus status with high specificity and sensitivity in both the original and validation cohorts. A later analysis found that most CMV-associated TCR beta chains appeared HLA-restricted, with HLA associations seemingly driven largely by CMV exposure.

The cohort comprised 710 or so healthy bone marrow donors. At the time of sampling, every cohort member was nominally healthy, though immune exposures that went unrecorded were likely present. The donor tested CMV seropositive, placing the donor among the 250 to 300 seropositive members of the cohort. Every donor gave a peripheral blood sample, and the peripheral blood mononuclear cells from that sample were used for TCR beta sequencing. The Qiagen DNeasy Blood Extraction Kit was used to extract genomic DNA from the blood cell samples. This clone was recorded many times. The clone's antigen remains unknown. No base-level quality is on record; no much larger clone is a single base apart. The CDR1 and CDR2 encoded by the germline V gene are SGHTA and FQGNSA. The CDR3 runs 14 residues from the cysteine to the phenylalanine. Just CDR3 DNA is preserved here, 42 bases in frame from base 1. The junction carries 11 bases between V and J, which are trimmed by 2 bases and 6 bases respectively.

Preparation of the library involved the immunoSEQ multiplex PCR assay. For the multiplex PCR, a mixture combining 60 forward primers for TCR Vbeta segments and 13 reverse primers for TCR Jbeta segments was used. The CDR3 region of rearranged TCR beta genes was amplified from genomic DNA by a multiplex PCR assay. The amplified TCR beta libraries were sequenced on the Illumina HiSeq System as 87-base-pair reads. Per the original workflow: A later analysis counted tens of millions of unique TCR beta chains across the 550 to 750 repertoires, and 10 million to 12 million of these chains were shared by at least two donors. To remove PCR and sequencing errors, raw reads were error-corrected and collapsed into unique sequences using a nearest-neighbor algorithm that merged closely related sequences. CDR3 sequences were aligned to IMGT reference sequences to assign V, D and J gene segments. For a sequence to be retained, at least a six-nucleotide match to both a V gene segment and a J gene segment was required. A rearrangement was called productive if the CDR3 had no stop codons and remained in frame with V and J, and every other rearrangement was called non-productive. CDR3 was defined by IMGT convention, running from the second conserved V-encoded cysteine to the conserved J-encoded phenylalanine. In an earlier analysis of around 540 of the donors, sequences lacking an unambiguous match to a single V gene segment were excluded. An earlier analysis of 500 to 600 of the donors classified V segments as functional when productive rearrangements were above 56.7% and as segregating when the standard deviation between donors was above 5%. A statistical classification framework was built to diagnose cytomegalovirus status from the catalog of TCR beta chain sequences. V and J gene assignment, in a later analysis, came from comparing TCR nucleotide sequences with IMGT/GENE-DB human TR gene sequences. Using the TCRdist pipeline, a later analysis assigned CDR3 sequences along with most-parsimonious VDJ recombination scenarios. A later analysis defined each TCR beta chain by its CDR3 amino acid sequence plus V-gene family, and excluded reads lacking a unique V-gene family. As a way to deal with suspected cross-contamination and a sequencing artifact, a later analysis dropped more than 500 nucleotide sequences that were highly shared and had low generation probability. In a later analysis, a clonal expansion index was calculated for each public chain from normalized within-repertoire ranks of inferred template counts. In a later analysis, generation probabilities were computed with a VDJ recombination model fitted to out-of-frame rearrangements, and the resulting probabilities were checked against IGoR. Hypergeometric tests were used in a later analysis to score TCR-TCR, TCR-HLA and TCR-CMV co-occurrence, with a repertoire-size bias correction applied to the TCR pairs. A later analysis estimated false discovery rates by permuting HLA or CMV assignments 20 times. In a later analysis, co-occurring TCRs were grouped using DBSCAN, and TCRdist sequence similarity was added for clustering within HLA-allele-positive subsets. Repertoires with fewer than 30,000 or more than 120,000 public chains were left out of co-occurrence clustering, as were a few repertoires with anomalous nucleotide sharing. In TCRdb, the immuneACCESS table is reduced to in-frame sequences with V and J assigned. These tables do not hold every clone; where another copy was compared, an unresolved V gene accounts for under half, and the others remain unexplained. Clone size and the V and J calls come from that table; the DNA yielded D and trimming. The sample yields around 97,000 clones; approximately 9% were counted once. Around 4.9% of the sample belongs to the ten largest clones.

The rearrangement combines TRBV7-2 with TRBJ2-1, and the D gene may be TRBD2, 5 bases matching. Sequencing input: PBMCs. The clonotype comes from a man aged 45 to 65 in good health and CMV-seropositive. The CDR3 reads as follows: CASSLRTPINEQFF. The DNA reads TGTGCCAGCAGCTTAAGGACTCCCATCAATGAGCAGTTCTTC.